A single sample is the source of the 17 T cell receptor beta chains below, sequenced in a study of T cells expressing NK-cell markers. TCRdb re-called the 5' RACE reads; one entry per CDR3 protein, DNA not given. The sample data list about 460,000 distinct CDR3 sequences. The source material was blood T cells: a sorted CD56 or NKG2C T cell subset, CD4+ or CD8+ T cells, or bulk PBMC T cells (not recorded which). The receptor set was obtained from a woman between 45 and 60 years old in good health.

The chain is built from TRBV6-6 and TRBJ2-1; TCRdb outputs TRBD2, but without DNA this stays unchecked. The CDR3 is 15 amino acids. Germline V gives CDR1 MNHNY, CDR2 SVGAGI (reference sequence). The CDR3 sequence is CATRMAGGSYNEQFF.

The rearrangement links TRBV2 to TRBJ1-1. CDR3 length: 15 amino acids. Germline V gene sequence: CDR1 SNHLY, CDR2 FYNNEI. CDR3: CASRSRANPNTEAFF.

This chain joins TRBV7-2 and TRBJ2-1; no DNA is available, so the TRBD2 call from TCRdb remains unchecked. The germline CDR1 and CDR2 sequences are SGHTA and FQGNSA. This CDR3 has 15 residues. The CDR3 region is CASSLNGPNYNEQFF. The whole variable domain, remainder taken from reference TRBV7-2 and TRBJ2-1, is GAGVSQSPSNKVTEKGKDVELRCDPISGHTALYWYRQSLGQGLEFLIYFQGNSAPDKSGLPSDRFSAERTGGSVSTLTIQRTQQEDSAVYLCASSLNGPNYNEQFFGPGTRLTVL.

The chain uses TRBV12-3 or TRBV12-4 and TRBJ1-5; the TRBD1 assignment by TCRdb is unverifiable without DNA. This CDR3 is 14 amino acids long. Here the CDR3 reads CASTPTGGNQPQHF.

The CDR3 protein is CASSFTGGTYEQYF. The chain carries TRBV7-3 and TRBJ2-7; TCRdb gives TRBD1 as the D gene, but with no DNA this cannot be confirmed. The CDR3 consists of 14 residues. Germline V lookup: CDR1 SGHTA, CDR2 FQGTGA.

The chain's CDR3 is CASSLGGSLPNGYTF. The chain has TRBV12-3 or TRBV12-4 and TRBJ1-2. The CDR3 loop spans 15 amino acids.

J is TRBJ2-2 and V is TRBV12-3 or TRBV12-4. This CDR3 region has 11 residues. The CDR3: CATFNTGELFF.

The rearrangement uses TRBV5-1 and TRBJ2-7. The germline V gene encodes CDR1 SGHRS and CDR2 YFSETQ. The CDR3 runs 13 residues. The CDR3 is CASSLAGLHEQYF.

The J gene is TRBJ2-6, the V gene TRBV20-1; the D gene TCRdb calls, TRBD1, cannot be checked with no DNA. CDR1 is DFQATT and CDR2 is SNEGSKA in the germline V gene (reference sequence). The CDR3 length is 18 residues. This CDR3 reads CSALPLQAGPSGANVLTF.

The chain carries TRBV9 and TRBJ2-3; TCRdb gives TRBD1 as the D gene, but with no DNA this cannot be confirmed. The CDR3 length is 16 residues. Germline CDR1 is SGDLS and CDR2 is YYNGEE. CDR3 loop: CASSVKGQGWADTQYF. Full variable domain (rest looked up from reference TRBV9 and TRBJ2-3): DSGVTQTPKHLITATGQRVTLRCSPRSGDLSVYWYQQSLDQGLQFLIQYYNGEERAKGNILERFSAQQFPDLHSELNLSSLELGDSALYFCASSVKGQGWADTQYFGPGTRLTVL.

CDR3 loop: CASSLSQVSSYEQYF. The V gene is TRBV5-6, the J gene TRBJ2-7. The germline V gene encodes CDR1 SGHDT and CDR2 YYEEEE. The CDR3 loop spans 15 amino acids.

The chain has TRBV4-2 and TRBJ1-1. From germline, CDR1 is LGHNA and CDR2 YNFKEQ. The CDR3 is 13 amino acids. CDR3 region: CASRTKQNTEAFF.

The V call is TRBV24-1, the J call TRBJ2-2; the D gene TCRdb calls, TRBD1, cannot be checked with no DNA. The CDR3 loop spans 13 amino acids. CDR1 KGHDR and CDR2 SFDVKD come from the germline V gene. The chain's CDR3 is CATTEGAGGELFF.

The chain carries TRBV20-1 and TRBJ2-3; TCRdb picks TRBD2, but there is no DNA to check that call. This CDR3 is 19 amino acids long. Germline CDR1 DFQATT, CDR2 SNEGSKA (reference sequence). CDR3 in amino acids: CSARGYGVEGSPSSDTQYF.

The genes are TRBV6-5 and TRBJ2-2. The CDR3 sequence is 17 residues long. In germline, CDR1 is MNHEY, CDR2 SVGAGI. CDR3 in amino acids: CASSYSTWGANTGELFF.

The genes are TRBV11-3 and TRBJ1-4; the D gene TCRdb calls, TRBD1, cannot be checked with no DNA. This CDR3 is built from 17 residues. Germline V gene lookup returns CDR1 SGHNT and CDR2 YENEEA. Here the CDR3 reads CASSPPGQGLRNEKLFF.

The CDR3 is CASSDRDRGGYTF. This chain links TRBV6-1 with TRBJ1-2; absent DNA, TCRdb's TRBD1 call cannot be checked. This CDR3 contains 13 residues. The germline CDR1 and CDR2 sequences are MNHNS and SASEGT.